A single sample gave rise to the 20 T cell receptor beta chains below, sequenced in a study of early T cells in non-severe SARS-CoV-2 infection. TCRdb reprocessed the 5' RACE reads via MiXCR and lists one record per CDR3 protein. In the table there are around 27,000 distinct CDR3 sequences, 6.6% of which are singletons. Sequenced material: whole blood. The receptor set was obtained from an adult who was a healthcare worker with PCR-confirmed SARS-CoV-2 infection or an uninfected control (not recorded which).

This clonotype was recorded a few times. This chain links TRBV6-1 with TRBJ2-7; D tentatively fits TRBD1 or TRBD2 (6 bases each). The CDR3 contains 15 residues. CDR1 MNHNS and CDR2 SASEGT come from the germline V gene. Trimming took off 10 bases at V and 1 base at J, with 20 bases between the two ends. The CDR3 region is CATTPGGSNSYEQYF. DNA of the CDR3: TGTGCCACCACCCCCGGGGGCAGCAATTCCTACGAGCAGTACTTC.

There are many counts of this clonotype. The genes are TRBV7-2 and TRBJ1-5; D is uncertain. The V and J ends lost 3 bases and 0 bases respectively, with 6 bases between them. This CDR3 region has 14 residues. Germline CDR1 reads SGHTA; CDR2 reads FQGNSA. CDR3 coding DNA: TGTGCCAGCAGCTTGGTAAATAGCAATCAGCCCCAGCATTTT. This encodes CASSLVNSNQPQHF.

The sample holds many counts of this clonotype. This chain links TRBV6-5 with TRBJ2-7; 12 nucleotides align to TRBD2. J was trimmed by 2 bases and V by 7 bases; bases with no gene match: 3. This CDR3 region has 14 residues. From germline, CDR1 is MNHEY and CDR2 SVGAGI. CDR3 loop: CASMPSGRAYEQYF. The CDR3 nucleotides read TGTGCCAGCATGCCTAGCGGGAGGGCCTACGAGCAGTACTTC.

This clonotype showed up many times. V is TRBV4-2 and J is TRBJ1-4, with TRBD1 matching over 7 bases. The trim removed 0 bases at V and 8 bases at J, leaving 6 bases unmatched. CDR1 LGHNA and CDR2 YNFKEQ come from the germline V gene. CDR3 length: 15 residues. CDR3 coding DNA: TGTGCCAGCAGCCAAGATCGCAACAGGGGAGAAAAACTGTTTTTT. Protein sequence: CASSQDRNRGEKLFF.

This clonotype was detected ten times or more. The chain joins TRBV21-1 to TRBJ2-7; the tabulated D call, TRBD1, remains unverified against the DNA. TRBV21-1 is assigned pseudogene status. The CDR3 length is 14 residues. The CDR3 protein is CASSKVGQWDERYF. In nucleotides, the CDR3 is TGTGCCAGCAGCAAAGTCGGACAGTGGGACGAGCGGTACTTC.

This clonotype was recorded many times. DNA of the CDR3: TGTGCCACCAGTGATACTCCCGGGACCAATGAGCAGTTCTTC. Translating gives CATSDTPGTNEQFF. This sequence joins TRBV24-1 and TRBJ2-1; D may correspond to TRBD1 or TRBD2 (5 bases each). CDR1 is KGHDR, CDR2 SFDVKD, per germline. This CDR3 comprises 14 residues. Trimming cost V 3 bases and J 6 bases, with 11 bases left between them.

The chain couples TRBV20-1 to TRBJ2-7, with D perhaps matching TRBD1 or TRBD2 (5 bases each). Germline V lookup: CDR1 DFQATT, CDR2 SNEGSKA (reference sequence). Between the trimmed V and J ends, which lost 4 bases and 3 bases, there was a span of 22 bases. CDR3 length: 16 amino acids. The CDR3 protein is CSATRDELRDGYEQYF. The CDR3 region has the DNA TGCAGTGCTACACGCGACGAACTCCGGGACGGCTACGAGCAGTACTTC.

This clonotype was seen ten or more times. CDR3 in amino acids: CVSKDPNEKLFF. The CDR3 DNA reads as TGTGTTTCAAAAGATCCAAATGAAAAACTGTTTTTT. The V gene is TRBV19, the J gene TRBJ1-4, with D unclear. Germline values: CDR1 LNHDA, CDR2 SQIVND (reference sequence). The CDR3 loop spans 12 amino acids.

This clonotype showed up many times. CDR3 region: CASSQAQGSEQYF. As DNA, the CDR3 is TGTGCCAGCAGTCAAGCCCAGGGCTCCGAGCAGTACTTC. The V gene is TRBV28, the J gene TRBJ2-7; D perhaps matches TRBD1 (5 bases). CDR1 is MDHEN and CDR2 is SYDVKM in the germline V gene. This CDR3 comprises 13 residues. V dropped 5 bases and J dropped 6 bases, with 14 bases sitting between them.

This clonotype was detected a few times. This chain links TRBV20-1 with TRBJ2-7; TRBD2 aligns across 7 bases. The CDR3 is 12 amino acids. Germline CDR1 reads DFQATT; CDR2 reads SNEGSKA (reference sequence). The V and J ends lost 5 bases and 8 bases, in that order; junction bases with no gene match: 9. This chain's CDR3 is CSARLAVGQQYF. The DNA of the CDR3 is TGCAGTGCTCGACTAGCCGTCGGCCAGCAGTACTTC.

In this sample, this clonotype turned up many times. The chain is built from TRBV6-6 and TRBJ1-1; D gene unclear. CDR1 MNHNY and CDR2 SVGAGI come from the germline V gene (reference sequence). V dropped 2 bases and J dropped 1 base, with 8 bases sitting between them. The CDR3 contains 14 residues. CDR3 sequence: CASSYLRQNTEAFF. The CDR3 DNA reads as TGTGCCAGCAGTTACCTGAGACAGAACACTGAAGCTTTCTTT.

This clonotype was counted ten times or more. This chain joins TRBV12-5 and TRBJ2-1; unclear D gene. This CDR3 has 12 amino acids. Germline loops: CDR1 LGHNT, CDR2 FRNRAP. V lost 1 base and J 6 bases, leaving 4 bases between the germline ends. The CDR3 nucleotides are TGTGCTAGTGGTTTGGGTAGCAATGAGCAGTTCTTC. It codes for CASGLGSNEQFF.

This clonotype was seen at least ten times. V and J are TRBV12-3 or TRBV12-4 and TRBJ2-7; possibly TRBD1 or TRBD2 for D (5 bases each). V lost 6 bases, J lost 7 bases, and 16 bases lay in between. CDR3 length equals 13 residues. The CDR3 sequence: CASSRGPLREQYF. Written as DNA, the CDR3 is TGTGCCAGCAGCCGGGGACCTCTACGAGAGCAGTACTTC.

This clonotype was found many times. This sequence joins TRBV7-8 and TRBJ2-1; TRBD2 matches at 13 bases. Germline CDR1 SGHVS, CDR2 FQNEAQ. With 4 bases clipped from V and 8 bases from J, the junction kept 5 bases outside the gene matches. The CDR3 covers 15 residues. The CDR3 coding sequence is TGTGCCAGCAGCTCGGGACTAGCGGGAATCGATGAGCAGTTCTTC. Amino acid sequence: CASSSGLAGIDEQFF.

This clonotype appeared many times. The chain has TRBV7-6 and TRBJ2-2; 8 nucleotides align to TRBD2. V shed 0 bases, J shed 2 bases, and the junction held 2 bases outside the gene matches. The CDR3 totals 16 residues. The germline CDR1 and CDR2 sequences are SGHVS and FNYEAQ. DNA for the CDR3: TGTGCCAGCAGCTTAGCCAGCGGGGGTAACACCGGGGAGCTGTTTTTT. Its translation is CASSLASGGNTGELFF.

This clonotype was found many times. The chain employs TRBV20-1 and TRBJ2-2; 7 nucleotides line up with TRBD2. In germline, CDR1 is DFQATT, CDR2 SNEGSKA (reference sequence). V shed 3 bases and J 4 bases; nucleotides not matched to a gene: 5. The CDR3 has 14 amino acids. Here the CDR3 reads CSASDPGGTGELFF. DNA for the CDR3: TGCAGTGCTAGTGATCCGGGGGGCACCGGGGAGCTGTTTTTT.

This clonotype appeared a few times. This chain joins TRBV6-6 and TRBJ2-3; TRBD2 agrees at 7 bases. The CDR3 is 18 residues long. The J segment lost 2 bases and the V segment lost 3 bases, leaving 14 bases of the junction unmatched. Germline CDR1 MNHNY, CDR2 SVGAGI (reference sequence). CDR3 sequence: CASSYSLSTSGVTDTQYF. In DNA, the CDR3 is TGTGCCAGCAGTTATTCTCTCTCGACCAGCGGGGTCACAGATACGCAGTATTTT.

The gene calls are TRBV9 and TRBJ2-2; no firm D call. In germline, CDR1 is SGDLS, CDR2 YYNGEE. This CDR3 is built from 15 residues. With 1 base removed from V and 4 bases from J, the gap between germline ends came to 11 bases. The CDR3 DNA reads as TGTGCCAGCAGCGTATGGACCGCGGCCACCGGGGAGCTGTTTTTT. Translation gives CASSVWTAATGELFF. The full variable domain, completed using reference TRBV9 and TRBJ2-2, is DSGVTQTPKHLITATGQRVTLRCSPRSGDLSVYWYQQSLDQGLQFLIQYYNGEERAKGNILERFSAQQFPDLHSELNLSSLELGDSALYFCASSVWTAATGELFFGEGSRLTVL.

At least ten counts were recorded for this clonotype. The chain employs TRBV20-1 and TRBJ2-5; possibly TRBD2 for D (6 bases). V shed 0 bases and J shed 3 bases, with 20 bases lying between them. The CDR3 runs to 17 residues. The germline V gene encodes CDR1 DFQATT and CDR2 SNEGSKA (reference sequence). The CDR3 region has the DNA TGCAGTGCTAGAGATCTTAGGAGCAGCGGGTACGAAGAGACCCAGTACTTC. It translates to CSARDLRSSGYEETQYF.

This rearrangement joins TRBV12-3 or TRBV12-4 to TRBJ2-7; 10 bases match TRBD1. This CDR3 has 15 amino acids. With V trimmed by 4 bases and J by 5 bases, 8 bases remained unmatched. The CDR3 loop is CASSWDSGTGDEQYF. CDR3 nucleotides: TGTGCCAGCAGTTGGGACTCCGGGACAGGGGACGAGCAGTACTTC.